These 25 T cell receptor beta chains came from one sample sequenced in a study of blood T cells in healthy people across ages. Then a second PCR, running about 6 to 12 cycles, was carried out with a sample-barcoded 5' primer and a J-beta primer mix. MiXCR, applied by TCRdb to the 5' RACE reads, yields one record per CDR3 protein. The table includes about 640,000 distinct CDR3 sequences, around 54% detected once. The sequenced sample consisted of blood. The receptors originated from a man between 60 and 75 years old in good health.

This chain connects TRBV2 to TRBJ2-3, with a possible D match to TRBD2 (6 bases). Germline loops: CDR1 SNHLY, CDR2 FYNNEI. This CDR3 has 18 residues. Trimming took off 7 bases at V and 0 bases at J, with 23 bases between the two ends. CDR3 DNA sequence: TGTGCCAGCAAACCCTGGGGCTCGTGGGGAGGAAGCACAGATACGCAGTATTTT. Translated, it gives CASKPWGSWGGSTDTQYF.

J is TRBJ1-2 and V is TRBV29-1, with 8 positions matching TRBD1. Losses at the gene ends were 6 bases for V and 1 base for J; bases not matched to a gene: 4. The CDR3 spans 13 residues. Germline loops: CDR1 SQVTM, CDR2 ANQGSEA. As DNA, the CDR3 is TGCAGCGTAATTGGACAGGGTAACTATGGCTACACCTTC. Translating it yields CSVIGQGNYGYTF. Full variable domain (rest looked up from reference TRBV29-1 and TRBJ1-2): SAVISQKPSRDICQRGTSLTIQCQVDSQVTMMFWYRQQPGQSLTLIATANQGSEATYESGFVIDKFPISRPNLTFSTLTVSNMSPEDSSIYLCSVIGQGNYGYTFGSGTRLTVV.

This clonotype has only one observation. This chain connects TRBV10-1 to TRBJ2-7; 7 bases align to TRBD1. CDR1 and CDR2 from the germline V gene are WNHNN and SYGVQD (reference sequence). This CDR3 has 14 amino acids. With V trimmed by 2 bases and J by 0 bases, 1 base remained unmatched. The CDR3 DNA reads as TGCGCCAGCAGTGAGACAGGGGACTCCTACGAGCAGTACTTC. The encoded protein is CASSETGDSYEQYF.

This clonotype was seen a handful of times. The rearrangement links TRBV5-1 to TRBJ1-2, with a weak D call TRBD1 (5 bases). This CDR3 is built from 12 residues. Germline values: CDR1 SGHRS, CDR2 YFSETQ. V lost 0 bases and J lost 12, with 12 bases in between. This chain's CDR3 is CASSLGRGSHTF. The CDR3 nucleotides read TGCGCCAGCAGCTTGGGACGGGGCAGCCACACCTTC.

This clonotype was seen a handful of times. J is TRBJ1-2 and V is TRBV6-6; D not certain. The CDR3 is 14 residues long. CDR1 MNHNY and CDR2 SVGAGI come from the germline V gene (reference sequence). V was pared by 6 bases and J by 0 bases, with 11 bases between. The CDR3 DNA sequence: TGTGCCAGCAGCCCCACCAGTACTAACTATGGCTACACCTTC. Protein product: CASSPTSTNYGYTF.

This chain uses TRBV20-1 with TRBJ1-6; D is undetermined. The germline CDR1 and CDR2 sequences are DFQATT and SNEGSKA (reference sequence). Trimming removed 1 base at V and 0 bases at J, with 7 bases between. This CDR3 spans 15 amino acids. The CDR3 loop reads CSARGGDSYNSPLHF. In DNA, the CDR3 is TGCAGTGCTAGAGGCGGGGACTCCTATAATTCACCCCTCCACTTT.

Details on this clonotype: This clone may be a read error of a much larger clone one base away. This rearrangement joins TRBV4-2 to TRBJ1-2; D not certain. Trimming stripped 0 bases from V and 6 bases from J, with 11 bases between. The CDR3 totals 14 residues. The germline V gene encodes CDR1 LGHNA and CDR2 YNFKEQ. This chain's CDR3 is CASSQDRGFDGYTF. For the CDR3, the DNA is TGTGCCAGCAGCCAAGATCGTGGGTTCGATGGCTACACCTTC.

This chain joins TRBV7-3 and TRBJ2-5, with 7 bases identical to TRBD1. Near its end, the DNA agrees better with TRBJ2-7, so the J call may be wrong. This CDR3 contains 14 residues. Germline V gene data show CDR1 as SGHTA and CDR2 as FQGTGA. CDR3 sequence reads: CASSLEKGAAEQYF. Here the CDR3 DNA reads TGTGCCAGCAGCTTAGAAAAGGGGGCTGCCGAGCAGTACTTC.

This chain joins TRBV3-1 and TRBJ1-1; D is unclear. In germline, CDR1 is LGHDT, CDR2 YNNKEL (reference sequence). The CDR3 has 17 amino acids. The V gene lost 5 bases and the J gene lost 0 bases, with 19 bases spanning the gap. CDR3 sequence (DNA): TGTGCCAGCAGCGAACTAGCGTTCGGCAGAGTGAACACTGAAGCTTTCTTT. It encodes CASSELAFGRVNTEAFF.

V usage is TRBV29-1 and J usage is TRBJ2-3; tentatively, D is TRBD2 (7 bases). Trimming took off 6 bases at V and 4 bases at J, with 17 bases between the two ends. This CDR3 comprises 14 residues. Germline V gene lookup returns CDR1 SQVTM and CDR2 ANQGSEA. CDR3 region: CSVENRGAPDTQYF. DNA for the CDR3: TGCAGCGTAGAAAACCGGGGGGCCCCAGATACGCAGTATTTT.

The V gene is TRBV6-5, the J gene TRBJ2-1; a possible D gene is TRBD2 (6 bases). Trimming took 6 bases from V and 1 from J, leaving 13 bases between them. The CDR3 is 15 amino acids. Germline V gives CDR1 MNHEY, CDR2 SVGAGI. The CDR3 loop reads CASRPGTPSYNEQFF. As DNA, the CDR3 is TGTGCCAGCAGGCCCGGGACTCCTTCCTACAATGAGCAGTTCTTC.

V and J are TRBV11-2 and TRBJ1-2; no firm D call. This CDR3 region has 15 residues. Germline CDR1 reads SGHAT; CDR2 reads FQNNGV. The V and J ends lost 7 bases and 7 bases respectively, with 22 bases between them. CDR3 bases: TGTGCCAGCAACCAGCAAATAGGAGGGCCGGGTGGCTACACCTTC. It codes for CASNQQIGGPGGYTF.

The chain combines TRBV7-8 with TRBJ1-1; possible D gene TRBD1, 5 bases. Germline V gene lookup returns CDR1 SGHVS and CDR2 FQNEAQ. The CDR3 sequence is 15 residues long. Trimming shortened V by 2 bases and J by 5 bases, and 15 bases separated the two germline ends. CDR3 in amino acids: CASSLMGQLGTEAFF. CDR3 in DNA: TGTGCCAGCAGCTTAATGGGGCAGTTGGGGACTGAAGCTTTCTTT.

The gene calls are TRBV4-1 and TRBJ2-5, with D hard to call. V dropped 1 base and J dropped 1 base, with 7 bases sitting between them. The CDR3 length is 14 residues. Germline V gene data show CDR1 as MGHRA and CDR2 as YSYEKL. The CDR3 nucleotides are TGCGCCAGCAGCCAAGGATTCTTCCAAGAGACCCAGTACTTC. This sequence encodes CASSQGFFQETQYF.

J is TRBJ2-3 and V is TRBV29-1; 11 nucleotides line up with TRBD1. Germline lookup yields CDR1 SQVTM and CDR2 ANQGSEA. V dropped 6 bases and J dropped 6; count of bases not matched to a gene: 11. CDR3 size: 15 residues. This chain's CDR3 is CSVRGTGGPQDTQYF. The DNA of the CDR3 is TGCAGCGTGAGGGGGACAGGGGGTCCACAGGATACGCAGTATTTT.

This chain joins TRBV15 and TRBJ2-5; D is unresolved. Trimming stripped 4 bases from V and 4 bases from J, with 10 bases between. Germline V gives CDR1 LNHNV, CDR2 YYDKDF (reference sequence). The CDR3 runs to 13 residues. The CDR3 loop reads CATSIMDGETQYF. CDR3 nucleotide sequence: TGTGCCACCAGCATCATGGACGGAGAGACCCAGTACTTC.

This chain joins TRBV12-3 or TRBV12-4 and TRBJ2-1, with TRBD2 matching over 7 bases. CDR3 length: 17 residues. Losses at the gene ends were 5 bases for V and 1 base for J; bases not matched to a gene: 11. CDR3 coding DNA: TGTGCCAGCAGTGGGGGGGGGAGACCAGGGTCCTACAATGAGCAGTTCTTC. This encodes CASSGGGRPGSYNEQFF.

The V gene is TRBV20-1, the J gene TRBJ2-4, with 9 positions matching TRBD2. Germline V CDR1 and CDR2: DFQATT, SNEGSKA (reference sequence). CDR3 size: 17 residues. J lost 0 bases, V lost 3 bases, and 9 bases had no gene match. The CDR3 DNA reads TGCAGTGCTAGGTCTAGCGGGGTCCCCGTAGCCAAAAACATTCAGTACTTC. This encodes CSARSSGVPVAKNIQYF.

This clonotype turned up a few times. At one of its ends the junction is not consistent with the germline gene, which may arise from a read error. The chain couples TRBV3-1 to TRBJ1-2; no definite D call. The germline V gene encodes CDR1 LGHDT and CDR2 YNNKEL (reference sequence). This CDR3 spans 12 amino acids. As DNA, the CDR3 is TGTACCAGCAGAACGTATCCGCTCAACTACACCTTC. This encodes CTSRTYPLNYTF.

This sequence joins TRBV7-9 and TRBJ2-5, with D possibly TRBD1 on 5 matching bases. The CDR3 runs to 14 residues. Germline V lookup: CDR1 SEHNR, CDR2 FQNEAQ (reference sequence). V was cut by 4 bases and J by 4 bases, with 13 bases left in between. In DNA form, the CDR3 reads TGTGCCAGCAGCTCAGGGAATCAGGGAGAGACCCAGTACTTC. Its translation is CASSSGNQGETQYF.

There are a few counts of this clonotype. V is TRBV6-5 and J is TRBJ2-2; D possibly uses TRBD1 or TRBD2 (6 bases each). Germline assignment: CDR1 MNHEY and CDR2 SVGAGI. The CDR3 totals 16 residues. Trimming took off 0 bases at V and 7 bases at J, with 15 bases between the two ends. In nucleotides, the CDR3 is TGTGCCAGCAGTTACTCGTGGGGGGCGGTAGTCGGGGAGCTGTTTTTT. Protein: CASSYSWGAVVGELFF.

The CDR3 region is CSASSPPFPEAFF. The CDR3, as DNA: TGCAGTGCTAGCAGCCCCCCTTTTCCTGAAGCTTTCTTT. The rearrangement joins TRBV20-1 to TRBJ1-1; D is unresolved. Deletions cut 3 bases from V and 6 bases from J, with 14 bases between. Germline V lookup: CDR1 DFQATT, CDR2 SNEGSKA (reference sequence). The CDR3 covers 13 residues.

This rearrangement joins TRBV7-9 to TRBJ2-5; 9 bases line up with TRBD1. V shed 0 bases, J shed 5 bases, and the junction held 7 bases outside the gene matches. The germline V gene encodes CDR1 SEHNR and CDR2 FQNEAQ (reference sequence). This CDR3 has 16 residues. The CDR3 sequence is CASSLAGTGWSETQYF. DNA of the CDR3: TGTGCCAGCAGCTTAGCAGGGACAGGGTGGTCGGAGACCCAGTACTTC.

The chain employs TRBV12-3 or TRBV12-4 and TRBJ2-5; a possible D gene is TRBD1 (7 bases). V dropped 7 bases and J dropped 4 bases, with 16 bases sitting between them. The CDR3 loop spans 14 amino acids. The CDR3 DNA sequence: TGTGCCAGCACCCCAGGGGGGCGCGGAGAGACCCAGTACTTC. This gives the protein CASTPGGRGETQYF.

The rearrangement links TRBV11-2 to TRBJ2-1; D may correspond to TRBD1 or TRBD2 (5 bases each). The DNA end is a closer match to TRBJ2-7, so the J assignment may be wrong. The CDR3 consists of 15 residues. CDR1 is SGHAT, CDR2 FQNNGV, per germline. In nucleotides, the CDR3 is TGTGCCAGCAGCTGGGGGATCGAGACCTACAATGAGCAGTACTTC. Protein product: CASSWGIETYNEQYF.